The entry that follows covers one T cell receptor (beta chain) sequence. The data were taken from a study of blood T cell repertoires in COVID-19. TCRdb's table, derived via immunoSEQ multiplex PCR, lists solely in-frame clones and lacks some. This sample has nearly 25,000 clones; around 92% occur once, and the top ten carry over 25%. V was pared by 4 bases and J by 0 bases, with 2 bases of the junction left unmatched. The CDR3 is 15 amino acids. The germline V gene encodes CDR1 MNHEY and CDR2 SMNVEV (reference sequence). Source material: peripheral blood. The chain employs TRBV27 and TRBJ2-1; 8 nucleotides agree with TRBD1. The source is a man between 70 and 80 years old with active COVID-19. The CDR3 nucleotides read TGTGCCAGCAGTTCAGACAGGGGCTCCTACAATGAGCAGTTCTTC. This translates into CASSSDRGSYNEQFF.